The source of this TCR beta chain is a study of blood T cell repertoires in COVID-19. This clone has a single count. The CDR3 spans 14 residues. CDR1 LNHNV and CDR2 YYDKDF come from the germline V gene (reference sequence). V gave up 0 bases and J gave up 8 bases, with 12 bases separating them. As processed by the authors: Estimates of nucleated cell counts were drawn from the amplification of reference gene primers. Assay: immunoSEQ multiplex PCR; the TCRdb copy retains only in-frame clones and omits some. The V and J calls and clone size come from that table; D and trimming were worked out from the DNA. The table shows 200,000 to 250,000 clones, with around 87% occurring only once.

The sequenced material came from peripheral blood. The sequence derives from a woman aged 25 to 45 who had recovered from COVID-19. The chain employs TRBV15 and TRBJ2-3; a possible D gene is TRBD2 (5 bases). In nucleotides, the CDR3 is TGTGCCACCAGCAGAGATAGGGAGATCTCTACGCAGTATTTT. Translated: CATSRDREISTQYF.